This T cell receptor (beta chain) was found in a study of blood T cell repertoires in COVID-19. Overall study: Samples representing acute and convalescent COVID-19 were sourced from the United States, Italy and Spain. Nucleic acid was either cDNA or gDNA, and it came from T cells, B-cell-depleted T cells, or PBMCs.

J gave up 0 bases and V 0 bases, and 2 bases lay outside the gene matches. Germline V gives CDR1 LNHDA, CDR2 SQIVND (reference sequence). The CDR3 runs 17 residues. Per the study methods: The assay estimated nucleated cells by amplifying reference gene primers. Clones were read by immunoSEQ multiplex PCR, and TCRdb kept only the in-frame ones, dropping some. V and J calls and clone size are those listed in that table; D and trimming were worked out from the DNA. The repertoire consists of 80,000 or so clones, with approximately 82% occurring once and the leading ten covering just over 35%. The source of this sequence is a woman aged 70-85 years with acute or convalescent COVID-19. This rearrangement joins TRBV19 to TRBJ1-1; 12 bases map to TRBD1. The sequencing sample was made of peripheral blood. CDR3 in amino acids: CASSIEGTGGVNTEAFF. In nucleotides, the CDR3 is TGTGCCAGTAGTATAGAGGGGACAGGGGGCGTGAACACTGAAGCTTTCTTT. The full variable domain, rest sourced from reference TRBV19 and TRBJ1-1, is DGGITQSPKYLFRKEGQNVTLSCEQNLNHDAMYWYRQDPGQGLRLIYYSQIVNDFQKGDIAEGYSVSREKKESFPLTVTSAQKNPTAFYLCASSIEGTGGVNTEAFFGQGTRLTVV.